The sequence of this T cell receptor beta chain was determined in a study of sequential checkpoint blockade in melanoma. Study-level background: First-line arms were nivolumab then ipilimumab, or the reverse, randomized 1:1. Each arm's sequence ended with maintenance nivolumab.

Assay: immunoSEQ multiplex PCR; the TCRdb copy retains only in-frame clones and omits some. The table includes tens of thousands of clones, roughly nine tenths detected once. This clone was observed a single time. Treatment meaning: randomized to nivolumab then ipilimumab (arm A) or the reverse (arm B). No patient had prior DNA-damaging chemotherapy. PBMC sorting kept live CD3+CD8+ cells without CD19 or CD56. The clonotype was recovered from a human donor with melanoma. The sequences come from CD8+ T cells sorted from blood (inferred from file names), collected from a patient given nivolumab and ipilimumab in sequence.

CDR3 DNA sequence: TGTGCCAGCAGCTTAGAGGGACTAGCGGGAGGGGCGAACACCGGGGAGCTGTTTTTT. Encoded protein: CASSLEGLAGGANTGELFF. The chain is built from TRBV7-2 and TRBJ2-2; TRBD2 matches at 16 bases. The CDR3 consists of 19 residues. Per germline, CDR1 SGHTA and CDR2 FQGNSA. The trim removed 1 base at V and 0 bases at J, leaving 2 bases unmatched.